The source of this T cell receptor (beta chain) is a study of blood T cells in healthy people across ages. CDR1 is SGDLS, CDR2 YYNGEE, per germline. With 0 bases removed from V and 4 bases from J, the gap between germline ends came to 10 bases. This CDR3 is 14 amino acids long. Alongside a J-beta primer mix, a sample-barcoded 5' primer served in a second PCR lasting roughly 6 to 11 cycles. TCRdb used MiXCR to reprocess the 5' RACE reads, holding one entry per CDR3 protein. The sample records 1.5 million to 2 million distinct CDR3 sequences, 49% being singletons. Sequenced sample: blood. The source of this sequence is a woman aged 40 to 50 in good health. This chain joins TRBV9 and TRBJ2-5; a weak D match, TRBD1 (5 bases). The CDR3 coding sequence is TGTGCCAGCAGCGTAGTCCCAGGGCGAGAGACCCAGTACTTC. Its translation is CASSVVPGRETQYF.